Sequencing of this T cell receptor (beta chain) was carried out in a study of blood T cell repertoires in COVID-19. Study-level information: Researchers got acute and convalescent COVID-19 samples from the United States, Italy and Spain. Sources were T cells, B-cell-depleted T cells, or PBMCs; the material itself was cDNA or gDNA.

In the study's own analysis: Quantification of nucleated cells was approximated via reference gene primer amplification. Libraries were prepared by immunoSEQ multiplex PCR; TCRdb keeps only in-frame clonotypes and omits some of them. The V and J calls and clone size were taken over from that table, and D and trimming were inferred from the DNA. Here the sample spans 250,000 to 350,000 clones, around 81% being singletons. The CDR3 extends over 12 amino acids. CDR1 LGHDT and CDR2 YNNKEL come from the germline V gene (reference sequence). V lost 1 base and J 2 bases, leaving 2 bases between the germline ends.

This clonotype was sampled from a person aged 70 to 79 with COVID-19, enrolled during active disease. Sequenced input: peripheral blood. V usage is TRBV3-1 (or the pseudogene TRBV3-2) and J usage is TRBJ1-1; D is undetermined. CDR3 in DNA: TGTGCCAGCAGCCAAGTAAACACTGAAGCTTTCTTT. Translation gives CASSQVNTEAFF.